The rows below give T cell receptor beta chains drawn from one sample of a study of blood T cell repertoires in COVID-19. Assay: immunoSEQ multiplex PCR; the TCRdb copy retains only in-frame clones and omits some. The table lists 30,000 to 45,000 clones, more than 85% of them singletons. Sequencing was carried out using peripheral blood. The source is a man aged 45 to 65 with active COVID-19. Both conserved end residues are part of each CDR3. The order of the fields is V gene, J gene, D gene, clone size, CDR3 DNA, CDR3 protein. The D gene is left open where the match is weak. Expanded clones get a size class; other rows say once, few or many, or leave the size out.

>TRBV23-1|TRBJ1-5|.|once
TGCGCCAGCAGTCAATTTGAACAGGTTAGCCAGCCCCAGCATTTT
CASSQFEQVSQPQHF
>TRBV21-1|TRBJ2-7|.|.
TGTGCCAGCAGCGGGGCCAGGGGCGGTCTCGAGCAGTACTTC
CASSGARGGLEQYF
>TRBV6-2/TRBV6-3|TRBJ2-4|.|.
TGTGCCAGCAGTTACGGGGAGCCTCAAGGAGGCATTCAGTACTTC
CASSYGEPQGGIQYF
>TRBV27|TRBJ1-3|TRBD1|.
TGTGCCAGCAGTCCCCGACAGGGGGCAGGAAACACCATATATTTT
CASSPRQGAGNTIYF
>TRBV3-1/TRBV3-2|TRBJ2-5|TRBD2|once
TGTGCCAGCAGCCAAGGTCAAGCGGGAGTAGGGGAGACCCAGTACTTC
CASSQGQAGVGETQYF
>TRBV5-1|TRBJ2-1|TRBD2|.
TGCGCCAGCAGCTTGGTAGCTAGCGGGGGGGGTGAGCAGTTCTTC
CASSLVASGGGEQFF
>TRBV7-9|TRBJ2-7|TRBD2|.
TGTGCCAGCAGCTATAGCGGGTCCTACGAGCAGTACTTC
CASSYSGSYEQYF
>TRBV9|TRBJ1-2|.|.
TGTGCCAGCAGCGTCTCCAGGGTAGGATATGGCTACACCTTC
CASSVSRVGYGYTF
>TRBV11-3|TRBJ1-1|.|.
TGTGCCAGCAGCCCGTCGACAGGATGGAACACTGAAGCTTTCTTT
CASSPSTGWNTEAFF
>TRBV6-6|TRBJ2-3|TRBD2|.
TGTGCCAGCAGTTACGGGACTAGCGGCACAGATACGCAGTATTTT
CASSYGTSGTDTQYF
>TRBV7-7|TRBJ2-5|.|.
TGTGCTAGCAGCTTATCAGGCCCAGCCGGAGGGACCCAGTACTTC
CASSLSGPAGGTQYF
>TRBV7-2|TRBJ2-3|TRBD2|.
TGTGCCAGCAGCTTATATGCGGGGGTGGGGACAGATACGCAGTATTTT
CASSLYAGVGTDTQYF
>TRBV18|TRBJ2-1|.|.
TGTGCCAGCTCACCGGGACTGGCCCGCGGCGAGCAGTTCTTC
CASSPGLARGEQFF
>TRBV11-1|TRBJ1-2|.|.
TGTGCCAGCAGCCCCCCAGGGAACTATGGCTACACCTTC
CASSPPGNYGYTF
>TRBV24-1|TRBJ2-5|TRBD2|.
TGTGCCACCAGTGATTCAAGGACTAGCGGGGAGACCCAGTACTTC
CATSDSRTSGETQYF
>TRBV29-1|TRBJ1-1|TRBD1|.
TGCAGCGTCTCGACAGGGATTAACACTGAAGCTTTCTTT
CSVSTGINTEAFF
>TRBV10-2|TRBJ2-2|.|.
TGCGCCAGCAGCCCTAGCGCAGGGACCGGGGAGCTGTTTTTT
CASSPSAGTGELFF
>TRBV14|TRBJ2-3|TRBD2|once
TGTGCCAGCCGGGGGGGAGATACGCAGTATTTT
CASRGGDTQYF
>TRBV7-8|TRBJ2-2|TRBD2|medium-sized
TGTGCCAGCAGCCCCCGGGAGGGGCCCAGCGGGGAGCTGTTTTTT
CASSPREGPSGELFF
>TRBV5-1|TRBJ1-6|TRBD1|.
TGCGCCAGCAGCATGGACAGGGTAAATTCACCCCTCCACTTT
CASSMDRVNSPLHF
>TRBV28|TRBJ1-6|TRBD1|.
TGTGCCAGCAGTCAACGACAGGGTGTGAATTCACCCCTCCACTTT
CASSQRQGVNSPLHF